The clone carrying this TCR beta chain was seen a few times. Its target is not known. These data belong to a study of T cell responses to AZD1222 COVID-19 vaccine. Study observations and caveats: Baseline serology detected seropositivity in only a handful of AZD1222 recipients. Across spike, vaccine-associated CD4 TCRs were found, dominant at 160-218 and 743-854. Females made up more of the donors, who were largely white British, and clonal diversity may have come out too low. Two AZD1222 doses significantly raised spike-specific TCR breadth and depth over controls.

The table came from immunoSEQ multiplex PCR; TCRdb's copy has only in-frame clones and leaves some out. The sample lists hundreds of thousands of clones, about 93% occurring once. V was cut by 1 base and J by 1 base, with 1 base left in between. CDR1 LGHDT and CDR2 YNNKEL come from the germline V gene (reference sequence). This CDR3 has 13 amino acids. V and J are TRBV3-1 (or the pseudogene TRBV3-2) and TRBJ2-2; D remains ambiguous. The sequences come from peripheral blood, collected on day 0 of MenACWY control vaccination. The origin of this receptor is an adult in good health. The CDR3 DNA follows: TGTGCCAGCAGCCAAGTGAACACCGGGGAGCTGTTTTTT. Translating gives CASSQVNTGELFF.